This TCR beta chain emerged from a study of CD8 T cells in Susac syndrome. The CDR3 has 15 amino acids. CDR1 is SGDLS and CDR2 is YYNGEE in the germline V gene. After removal of 4 bases from V and 4 bases from J, the junction contained 10 bases not matched to a gene. cDNA came from about 0.5 to 1 ug RNA primed by random hexamers. The CDR3 of TCR beta was amplified by immunoSEQ multiplex PCR across 54 Vbeta and 13 Jbeta. One entry per CDR3 protein results from TCRdb running MiXCR on the immunoSEQ multiplex PCR reads. Among some 120,000 distinct CDR3 sequences listed, 94% were seen once. Negative isolation was used for CD8+ and CD4+ T cells, and FACS enrichment was applied to TEMRA cells.

The chain recombines TRBV9 with TRBJ1-2; 7 bases are a match to TRBD1. Sequencing used CD4+ T cells from PBMCs. This TCR came from a human donor with multiple sclerosis. In nucleotides, the CDR3 is TGTGCCAGCAGCCCCCGGGACAGCGACTTCTATGGCTACACCTTC. It translates to CASSPRDSDFYGYTF.